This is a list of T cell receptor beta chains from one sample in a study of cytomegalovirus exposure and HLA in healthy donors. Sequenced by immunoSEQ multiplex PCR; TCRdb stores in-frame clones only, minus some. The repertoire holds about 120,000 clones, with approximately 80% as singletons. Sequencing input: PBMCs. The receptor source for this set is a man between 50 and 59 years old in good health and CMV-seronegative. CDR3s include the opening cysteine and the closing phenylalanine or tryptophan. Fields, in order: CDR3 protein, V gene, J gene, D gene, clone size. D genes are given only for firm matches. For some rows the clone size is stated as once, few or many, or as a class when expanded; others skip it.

CDR3: CASSYSGGRAAGEQYF
V: TRBV6-6
J: TRBJ2-7
D: -
size: -

CDR3: CASSLGRLATDTQYF
V: TRBV7-2
J: TRBJ2-3
D: -
size: -

CDR3: CASSSSLPGQGARNEQFF
V: TRBV5-1
J: TRBJ2-1
D: TRBD1
size: few

CDR3: CASSEPLASRYEQYF
V: TRBV25-1
J: TRBJ2-7
D: -
size: -

CDR3: CASSQDKAGAHEKLFF
V: TRBV4-3
J: TRBJ1-4
D: -
size: -

CDR3: CASSQPGGGWTEAFF
V: TRBV4-2
J: TRBJ1-1
D: -
size: -

CDR3: CASSLGAQGYQETQYF
V: TRBV5-6
J: TRBJ2-5
D: -
size: -

CDR3: CASSQAGLVPGELFF
V: TRBV4-2
J: TRBJ2-2
D: TRBD2
size: -

CDR3: CASSFEENTEAFF
V: TRBV5-6
J: TRBJ1-1
D: -
size: -

CDR3: CASRRLGSAGELFF
V: TRBV14
J: TRBJ2-2
D: -
size: -

CDR3: CASSLDRNSGNTIYF
V: TRBV7-9
J: TRBJ1-3
D: -
size: -

CDR3: CASCSGETQYF
V: TRBV25-1
J: TRBJ2-5
D: -
size: few

CDR3: CASFEGSGTGELFF
V: TRBV5-1
J: TRBJ2-2
D: -
size: -

CDR3: CATRFQGHTEAFF
V: TRBV15
J: TRBJ1-1
D: -
size: -

CDR3: CASSPQHGVGSNQPQHF
V: TRBV18
J: TRBJ1-5
D: -
size: -

CDR3: CASSPVPPGTPSEKLFF
V: TRBV18
J: TRBJ1-4
D: -
size: -

CDR3: CASSYSLTGEAFF
V: TRBV6-6
J: TRBJ1-1
D: TRBD1
size: -

CDR3: CASSSPRGGPGELFF
V: TRBV5-4
J: TRBJ2-2
D: -
size: -

CDR3: CSVLDRGYEQYF
V: TRBV29-1
J: TRBJ2-7
D: TRBD1
size: -